The 16 T cell receptor beta chains below were found in one sample sequenced in a study of blood T cell repertoires in COVID-19. Only in-frame clones appear in the TCRdb table, and some are missing; sequencing was by immunoSEQ multiplex PCR. The sample shows about 61,000 clones, about 77% of them seen only once. Specimen: peripheral blood. The receptor source for this set is a man of 80 years or more with active or convalescent COVID-19.

The chain recombines TRBV5-6 with TRBJ1-5; D is unresolved. V was clipped by 1 base and J by 0 bases, with 8 bases between them. CDR3 length: 15 amino acids. Germline CDR1 reads SGHDT; CDR2 reads YYEEEE. The CDR3 nucleotides are TGTGCCAGCAGCTTGCGAGCCACTAGCAATCAGCCCCAGCATTTT. The encoded protein is CASSLRATSNQPQHF.

The V and J genes are TRBV12-3 or TRBV12-4 and TRBJ2-2, with D perhaps TRBD1 (6 bases). V was clipped by 7 bases and J by 6 bases, with 12 bases between them. This CDR3 is 13 amino acids long. CDR3 DNA sequence: TGTGCCAGCAAAAAACAGGGTTCCGGGGAGCTGTTTTTT. Protein product: CASKKQGSGELFF.

This chain connects TRBV7-9 to TRBJ2-7; D is unresolved. Germline CDR1 and CDR2: SEHNR and FQNEAQ (reference sequence). The germline V and J ends were trimmed by 1 base and 3 bases, with 13 bases remaining between them. The CDR3 totals 15 residues. CDR3 sequence: CASSLDANRFYEQYF. CDR3 bases: TGTGCCAGCAGCTTAGATGCGAACCGATTCTACGAGCAGTACTTC.

V and J are TRBV2 and TRBJ1-1, with 7 bases identical to TRBD1. The J segment lost 3 bases and the V segment lost 4 bases, leaving 14 bases of the junction unmatched. The germline V gene has CDR1 SNHLY and CDR2 FYNNEI. The CDR3 spans 17 residues. CDR3 protein: CASSGPGQTYFDTEAFF. CDR3 bases: TGTGCCAGCAGTGGGCCGGGACAGACGTACTTCGACACTGAAGCTTTCTTT.

This rearrangement joins TRBV1 to TRBJ2-1; whether TRBD2, the table's D call, matches the DNA was not checked. TRBV1 is labeled a pseudogene. The CDR3 contains 18 residues. The chain's CDR3 is CTSSQDERGISPYNEQFF. DNA for the CDR3: TGCACCAGCAGCCAAGACGAACGCGGAATATCCCCCTACAATGAGCAGTTCTTC.

The rearrangement uses TRBV6-5 and TRBJ1-1; TRBD1 is a possible D gene (6 bases). The CDR3 has 11 residues. Germline V gene sequence: CDR1 MNHEY, CDR2 SVGAGI. With 2 bases removed from V and 10 bases from J, the gap between germline ends came to 8 bases. The CDR3: CASSYQGRAFF. CDR3 DNA: TGTGCCAGCAGTTACCAGGGGCGAGCTTTCTTT.

The gene calls are TRBV2 and TRBJ1-6, with 9 bases aligning to TRBD1. Germline trimming cut 3 bases from V and 8 bases from J; bases unmatched to any gene: 5. CDR1 and CDR2 from the germline V gene are SNHLY and FYNNEI. The CDR3 totals 15 residues. The CDR3 DNA sequence: TGTGCCAGCAGTGAGTCGGGACAGGGATATTCACCCCTCCACTTT. This gives the protein CASSESGQGYSPLHF.

The V call is TRBV5-1, the J call TRBJ2-5; 9 bases line up with TRBD1. Trimming at V came to 4 bases and at J to 5 bases, leaving 9 bases not matched to a gene. The CDR3 runs 15 residues. Germline V CDR1 and CDR2: SGHRS, YFSETQ. The CDR3 bases are TGCGCCAGCAGCCTAACCACAGGGGGCGGTGAGACCCAGTACTTC. Encoded protein: CASSLTTGGGETQYF.

The rearrangement uses TRBV19 and TRBJ2-3; D is uncertain. CDR3 length: 13 amino acids. The germline CDR1 and CDR2 sequences are LNHDA and SQIVND (reference sequence). V was trimmed by 6 bases and J by 4 bases, leaving 11 bases between them. The CDR3 DNA reads TGTGCCAGTAGCCAAGGTCTAGCAGATACGCAGTATTTT. Protein sequence: CASSQGLADTQYF. Using reference TRBV19 and TRBJ2-3 for the parts outside the CDR3, the full variable domain is DGGITQSPKYLFRKEGQNVTLSCEQNLNHDAMYWYRQDPGQGLRLIYYSQIVNDFQKGDIAEGYSVSREKKESFPLTVTSAQKNPTAFYLCASSQGLADTQYFGPGTRLTVL.

CDR3 amino acids: CASRPHRQGDGYTF. CDR3 nucleotide sequence: TGTGCCAGCAGACCACACCGACAGGGCGATGGCTACACCTTC. The gene calls are TRBV28 and TRBJ1-2; TRBD1 agrees at 7 bases. This CDR3 contains 14 residues. Trimming took 6 bases from V and 6 from J; bases not matched to a gene: 10. Germline V gene sequence: CDR1 MDHEN, CDR2 SYDVKM.

The chain recombines TRBV6-6 with TRBJ2-1; D possibly corresponds to TRBD1 (6 bases). The germline V and J ends were trimmed by 2 bases and 10 bases, with 15 bases remaining between them. The CDR3 contains 14 residues. Germline V gene sequence: CDR1 MNHNY, CDR2 SVGAGI (reference sequence). The CDR3 spells CASSYSSGAREQFF. In DNA form, the CDR3 reads TGTGCCAGCAGTTACAGTTCAGGGGCGCGGGAGCAGTTCTTC.

The CDR3 loop reads CASSTGQPTNEAFF. CDR3 coding DNA: TGTGCCAGTAGCACGGGACAGCCAACAAATGAAGCTTTCTTT. The V gene is TRBV19, the J gene TRBJ1-1, with TRBD1 identical over 7 bases. The CDR3 contains 14 residues. The V and J ends lost 6 bases and 7 bases, in that order; junction bases with no gene match: 11. Germline V CDR1 and CDR2: LNHDA, SQIVND (reference sequence). Complete variable domain (other parts from reference TRBV19 and TRBJ1-1): DGGITQSPKYLFRKEGQNVTLSCEQNLNHDAMYWYRQDPGQGLRLIYYSQIVNDFQKGDIAEGYSVSREKKESFPLTVTSAQKNPTAFYLCASSTGQPTNEAFFGQGTRLTVV.

The chain has TRBV28 and TRBJ1-4; possible D gene TRBD1, 5 bases. CDR3 length: 15 residues. Germline V gene sequence: CDR1 MDHEN, CDR2 SYDVKM. The germline V and J ends were trimmed by 6 bases and 3 bases, with 14 bases remaining between them. CDR3 residues: CASSLPLGANEKLFF. The CDR3 DNA reads as TGTGCCAGCAGCTTACCTTTAGGGGCTAATGAAAAACTGTTTTTT. Variable domain in full (rest from reference TRBV28 and TRBJ1-4): DVKVTQSSRYLVKRTGEKVFLECVQDMDHENMFWYRQDPGLGLRLIYFSYDVKMKEKGDIPEGYSVSREKKERFSLILESASTNQTSMYLCASSLPLGANEKLFFGSGTQLSVL.

DNA of the CDR3: TGTGCCAGCAGAGAATACGGGACAGGGGCAGGGTATGGCTACACCTTC. Protein sequence: CASREYGTGAGYGYTF. The J gene is TRBJ1-2, the V gene TRBV6-1, with TRBD1 matching 10 bases. Germline CDR1 is MNHNS and CDR2 is SASEGT. V lost 6 bases, J lost 5 bases, and 12 bases stayed unmatched. The CDR3 has 16 residues.

V usage is TRBV7-9 and J usage is TRBJ2-5, with D tentatively TRBD1 (7 bases). The CDR3 consists of 15 residues. The V and J ends lost 4 bases and 3 bases respectively, with 15 bases between them. Germline values: CDR1 SEHNR, CDR2 FQNEAQ (reference sequence). DNA of the CDR3: TGTGCCAGCAGCTGGGCTGGGGGGACAGAAGAGACCCAGTACTTC. It codes for CASSWAGGTEETQYF.

CDR3 nucleotides: TGTGCCAGCAGCCAAGATCTGGTCCCTAGCGGGCCCTACACCGGGGAGCTGTTTTTT. Protein product: CASSQDLVPSGPYTGELFF. The chain couples TRBV3-1 (or the pseudogene TRBV3-2) to TRBJ2-2; 8 bases match TRBD2. Losses at the gene ends were 0 bases for V and 3 bases for J; bases not matched to a gene: 12. CDR3 size: 19 residues. Germline V gene sequence: CDR1 LGHDT, CDR2 YNNKEL (reference sequence).